The 17 T cell receptor beta chains given below trace back to one sample, sequenced in a study of blood T cell repertoires in COVID-19. TCRdb keeps only in-frame clones here, not all; method: immunoSEQ multiplex PCR. The sample consists of some 100,000 clones, 80% to 95% of them appearing once. Specimen: peripheral blood. These receptors came from a man aged 50-59 years with active COVID-19.

The chain carries TRBV19 and TRBJ1-5; 10 bases line up with TRBD1. V was clipped by 4 bases and J by 6 bases; unmatched bases: 12. From germline, CDR1 is LNHDA and CDR2 SQIVND (reference sequence). CDR3 length equals 17 residues. In DNA, the CDR3 is TGTGCCAGTAGTACCCGACAGGGGGCCTTGGGTATTCAGCCCCAGCATTTT. As protein: CASSTRQGALGIQPQHF.

The chain links TRBV28 to TRBJ1-2; D remains unclear. Per the germline V gene, CDR1 is MDHEN and CDR2 is SYDVKM. The V end lost 11 bases, the J end lost 5 bases, and 12 bases lay between the germline ends. This CDR3 spans 11 amino acids. The CDR3 bases are TGTGCCTACGACGGAGAATATGGCTACACCTTC. Translated, it gives CAYDGEYGYTF.

The chain recombines TRBV30 with TRBJ2-7, with 7 bases that match TRBD1. The CDR3 extends over 12 amino acids. Germline V gives CDR1 GTSNPN, CDR2 SVGIG (reference sequence). Trimming cost V 4 bases and J 5 bases; bases outside gene matches: 5. The CDR3 loop is CAWTARGNEQYF. The CDR3 nucleotides read TGTGCCTGGACGGCCAGGGGGAACGAGCAGTACTTC.

The chain uses TRBV19 and TRBJ1-3, with 7 bases fitting TRBD1. The CDR3 sequence is 14 residues long. V dropped 7 bases and J dropped 0; count of bases not matched to a gene: 3. Germline lookup yields CDR1 LNHDA and CDR2 SQIVND (reference sequence). For the CDR3, the DNA is TGTGCCAGTAAGAACAGGGGCTCTGGAAACACCATATATTTT. This codes for CASKNRGSGNTIYF.

The V call is TRBV7-8, the J call TRBJ2-7, with 10 bases matching TRBD2. The germline V gene encodes CDR1 SGHVS and CDR2 FQNEAQ. J gave up 7 bases and V 5 bases, and 26 bases lay outside the gene matches. The CDR3 covers 20 residues. CDR3 nucleotides: TGTGCCAGCAGCCCTAGTTTCTCGGGTGTATTGGCTAGCGGGAGTATGGAGCAGTACTTC. Translated: CASSPSFSGVLASGSMEQYF.

V is TRBV27 and J is TRBJ1-2; TRBD1 matches at 11 bases. J lost 7 bases, V lost 5 bases, and 9 bases had no gene match. Germline CDR1 and CDR2: MNHEY and SMNVEV (reference sequence). The CDR3 extends over 15 amino acids. CDR3 protein: CASSGQGARMSGYTF. DNA of the CDR3: TGTGCCAGCAGTGGACAGGGGGCACGAATGAGTGGCTACACCTTC.

V gene TRBV11-2 combines with J gene TRBJ1-4; TRBD1 agrees at 7 bases. Germline V gene lookup returns CDR1 SGHAT and CDR2 FQNNGV. Unmatched junction bases numbered 6, after V lost 4 bases and J lost 4 bases. This CDR3 region has 15 residues. The CDR3 loop reads CASSSNRGNNEKLFF. The CDR3 DNA reads as TGTGCCAGCAGCTCCAACAGGGGAAATAATGAAAAACTGTTTTTT.

The chain links TRBV5-6 to TRBJ2-7; 13 bases match TRBD2. The ends lost 3 bases at V and 2 bases at J; junction bases unmatched: 5. This CDR3 is 16 amino acids long. From germline, CDR1 is SGHDT and CDR2 YYEEEE. The CDR3 nucleotides are TGTGCCAGCAGCTACCCGACTAGCGGGGGGCCCTACGAGCAGTACTTC. Residues: CASSYPTSGGPYEQYF.

V usage is TRBV25-1 and J usage is TRBJ2-7, with 8 bases fitting TRBD1. V trimming: 6 bases; J trimming: 3 bases; junction bases outside the gene matches: 4. Germline V gene sequence: CDR1 MGHDK, CDR2 SYGVNS. The CDR3 is made up of 13 amino acids. CDR3 residues: CASSQTGVYEQYF. In DNA, the CDR3 is TGTGCCAGCAGCCAGACAGGGGTCTACGAGCAGTACTTC.

The rearrangement links TRBV24-1 to TRBJ2-3, with 7 bases fitting TRBD2. V lost 1 base to trimming and J lost 4 bases; unmatched junction nucleotides: 7. The CDR3 totals 16 residues. The V gene's germline CDR1 is KGHDR and CDR2 SFDVKD. The CDR3 loop reads CATSDFGAGVADTQYF. The CDR3 nucleotides are TGTGCCACCAGTGATTTTGGGGCGGGAGTGGCAGATACGCAGTATTTT.

This rearrangement joins TRBV10-1 to TRBJ2-1, with D perhaps matching TRBD1 (5 bases). Trimming shortened V by 0 bases and J by 2 bases, and 8 bases separated the two germline ends. CDR1 WNHNN and CDR2 SYGVQD come from the germline V gene (reference sequence). The CDR3 runs to 15 residues. The CDR3 protein is CASSESSGPYNEQFF. The CDR3 DNA reads TGCGCCAGCAGTGAGTCCTCAGGGCCCTACAATGAGCAGTTCTTC.

The chain couples TRBV10-3 to TRBJ2-3, with a tentative D call TRBD2 (6 bases). The CDR3 is 12 amino acids. The V end lost 9 bases, the J end lost 5 bases, and 12 bases lay between the germline ends. Germline V gives CDR1 ENHRY, CDR2 SYGVKD. CDR3: CAIKTGEDTQYF. DNA of the CDR3: TGTGCCATTAAGACGGGAGAAGATACGCAGTATTTT.

This chain joins TRBV6-6 and TRBJ2-1; D uncertain. This CDR3 is 11 amino acids long. Between the trimmed V and J ends, which lost 7 bases and 7 bases, there was a span of 8 bases. Germline V gives CDR1 MNHNY, CDR2 SVGAGI (reference sequence). As DNA, the CDR3 is TGTGCCAGCATTCTATTTAATGAGCAGTTCTTC. This gives the protein CASILFNEQFF.

The chain has TRBV20-1 and TRBJ1-2; D might be TRBD1 (5 bases). V lost 6 bases and J lost 5, with 10 bases in between. This CDR3 has 11 amino acids. Germline lookup yields CDR1 DFQATT and CDR2 SNEGSKA (reference sequence). The CDR3 sequence is CSAPGGYGYTF. For the CDR3, the DNA is TGCAGTGCCCCCGGGGGGTATGGCTACACCTTC.

The rearrangement uses TRBV6-5 and TRBJ1-5, with D possibly TRBD1 on 5 matching bases. Germline CDR1 and CDR2: MNHEY and SVGAGI. CDR3 length: 14 residues. V was trimmed by 2 bases and J by 7 bases, leaving 12 bases between them. CDR3: CASSYNSGGQPQHF. DNA of the CDR3: TGTGCCAGCAGTTACAACAGCGGGGGGCAGCCCCAGCATTTT.

The chain combines TRBV10-2 with TRBJ2-7, with TRBD1 as a possible D gene (5 bases). Trimming took 6 bases from V and 4 from J, leaving 16 bases between them. The CDR3 contains 14 residues. Germline values: CDR1 WSHSY, CDR2 SAAADI. CDR3 nucleotide sequence: TGCGCCAGCAGCCGGCCAGGGCTGGAGTACGAGCAGTACTTC. Amino acids: CASSRPGLEYEQYF.

This rearrangement joins TRBV7-3 to TRBJ1-6; no firm D call. Looked up from germline, CDR1 is SGHTA and CDR2 is FQGTGA. This CDR3 comprises 15 residues. V was cut by 2 bases and J by 0 bases, with 5 bases left in between. The CDR3 region has the DNA TGTGCCAGCAGCTTATCGGGCTCCTATAATTCACCCCTCCACTTT. Amino acid sequence: CASSLSGSYNSPLHF.